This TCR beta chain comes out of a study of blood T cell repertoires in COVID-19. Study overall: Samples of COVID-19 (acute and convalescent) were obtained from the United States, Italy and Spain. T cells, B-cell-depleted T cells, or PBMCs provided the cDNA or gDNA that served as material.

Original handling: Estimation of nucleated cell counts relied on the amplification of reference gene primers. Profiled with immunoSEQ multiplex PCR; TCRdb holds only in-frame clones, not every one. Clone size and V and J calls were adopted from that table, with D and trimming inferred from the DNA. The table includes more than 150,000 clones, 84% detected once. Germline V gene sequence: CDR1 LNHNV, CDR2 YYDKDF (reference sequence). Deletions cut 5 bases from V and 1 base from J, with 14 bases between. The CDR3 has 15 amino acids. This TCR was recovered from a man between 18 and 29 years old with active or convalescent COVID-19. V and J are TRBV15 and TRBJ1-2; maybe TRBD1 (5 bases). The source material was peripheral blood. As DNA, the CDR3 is TGTGCCACCAGCGGAGGGTTGGACATTAACTATGGCTACACCTTC. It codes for CATSGGLDINYGYTF.